The rows below give T cell receptor beta chains drawn from one sample of a study of T-cell memory formation after mild COVID-19. TCRdb recomputed calls from the 5' RACE reads with MiXCR, one row per CDR3 protein. The table lists 150,000 to 200,000 distinct CDR3 sequences, approximately 10% of them singletons. Sequencing used PBMCs or a T cell subset sorted from them (not recorded which). These receptors originate from a man between 18 and 35 years old who had mild COVID-19 (a few samples of this study predate the infection). Cell type and time point are not known. CDR3s leave out the opening cysteine and the closing phenylalanine or tryptophan. For some rows the clone size is stated as once, few or many, or as a class when expanded; others skip it.

TRBV7-2 | - | ASSLVALEAF
TRBV20-1 | - | SAIAGGTYEQY
TRBV20-1 | - | SASPGKAEAF
TRBV9 | - | ASNNPGLETQY
TRBV5-1 | - | ASSLGSGTGDIQY
TRBV7-2 | many | ASSLWGNEQF
TRBV7-2 | few | ASSLVSRGDPYEQY
TRBV5-6 | - | ASRQGRGGYT
TRBV7-9 | - | ASSFAGGETQY
TRBV18 | - | ASSPWEETQY
TRBV6-5 | - | ASSYGRGRLGYGYT
TRBV9 | few | ASSVGHMNTEAF
TRBV20-1 | few | SASYTGRTEAF
TRBV20-1 | - | SATPGALDNSPLH
TRBV25-1 | - | ASSDSRQGAVEQY
TRBV7-9 | many | ASSLAFRDVVC
TRBV5-1 | - | ASSFKGDTQY
TRBV10-3 | few | AISEGSKNIQY
TRBV10-3 | - | ATTGGITEAF
TRBV7-2 | few | ASSFPGQGYNEQF